The T cell receptor beta chain under discussion was sequenced for a study of technical replicates of blood from several donors (dated by TCRdb to the late 2010s). About this clone itself: Its antigen has not been determined. One base away there is no much larger clone; base qualities are not given.

The library was built by means of the immunoSEQ multiplex PCR assay. Not all clones reach the TCRdb copy of this immuneACCESS table, which keeps in-frame sequences only. Checked studies attribute under half of the gap to unresolved V genes and leave the rest unexplained. The sample table lists about 81,000 clones, 95% to 97% of them with a count of one. 0.2% of the sample goes to the ten largest clones. The germline V gene (reference sequence) sets CDR1 to MNHEY and CDR2 to SMNVEV. Between the V and J ends, shortened by 2 bases and 7 bases respectively, the junction contains 23 bases. Inclusive of the bounding cysteine and phenylalanine, the CDR3 is 17 residues long. The CDR3 DNA has 51 bases and is translated from base 1.

This sequence originates from a human donor in good health. Rearrangement joined TRBV27 to TRBJ1-1, and TRBD1 may be the D gene, going by 6 matching bases. The sequencing sample was made of T cells isolated from PBMCs. The DNA sequence follows: TGTGCCAGCAGTTTAACGATCAGCGGCAGGGGAATAAGTGAAGCTTTCTTT. Translated, this is CASSLTISGRGISEAFF.